This paragraph covers one T cell receptor (beta chain) sequence. Its antigen target is currently unknown. No much larger clonotype is one base removed from it; base qualities were not supplied. Via the germline V gene, CDR1 is MDHEN and CDR2 SYDVKM. Measured from the cysteine to the phenylalanine, the CDR3 is 16 residues long. Solely the CDR3 DNA is kept, with 48 bases framed from the first base. Between the V and J ends, shortened by 8 bases and 0 bases respectively, the junction contains 19 bases. The data were obtained in a study of technical replicates of blood from several donors (dated by TCRdb to the late 2010s). The library was produced with the immunoSEQ multiplex PCR assay. What TCRdb holds here is the immuneACCESS table cut down to in-frame rearrangements. Part of the clones is not present; checked against another copy, under half of the missing clones reflect an unresolved V gene, and the others are unexplained. This sample gives fewer than 85,000 clones in total; 90% to 95% of them show up just once. The ten largest make up about 0.4% of the sample.

This TCR derives from a human donor in good health. The sequenced sample was T cells isolated from PBMCs. Recombination joined TRBV28 with TRBJ1-1; the D gene is not confidently resolved. Here is the DNA: TGTGCCAGCGAGCTCGACCGGACGGGATTGAACACTGAAGCTTTCTTT. It codes for CASELDRTGLNTEAFF. Joined to the reference TRBV28 and TRBJ1-1 proteins, this CDR3 gives the full variable domain: DVKVTQSSRYLVKRTGEKVFLECVQDMDHENMFWYRQDPGLGLRLIYFSYDVKMKEKGDIPEGYSVSREKKERFSLILESASTNQTSMYLCASELDRTGLNTEAFFGQGTRLTVV.